Sequencing of this TCR beta chain was carried out in a study of T cell responses to AZD1222 COVID-19 vaccine. Points from the study as a whole: An increase in Spike-specific TCR breadth and depth was observed after two AZD1222 doses. Spike as a whole was targeted by vaccine-associated CD4 TCRs, dominant at 160-218 and 743-854. Clonal diversity was possibly underestimated; the donors were predominantly white British and more often female. Repertoires were obtained only post-peak T cell response.

Sequenced by immunoSEQ multiplex PCR; TCRdb stores in-frame clones only, minus some. The sample records approximately 220,000 clones, 85% to 95% being singletons. As concerns this clone: The target antigen is unknown.

Deletions cut 5 bases from V and 8 bases from J, with 15 bases between. The CDR3 runs to 13 residues. Germline CDR1 is LNHDA and CDR2 is SQIVND (reference sequence). Source: peripheral blood, taken on day 0 of MenACWY control vaccination. The source is an adult in good health. The V and J genes are TRBV19 and TRBJ1-2, with D maybe TRBD1 (6 bases). As DNA, the CDR3 is TGTGCCAGTAGTGAAACAGGGCTCCGGGGCTACACCTTC. This sequence encodes CASSETGLRGYTF.